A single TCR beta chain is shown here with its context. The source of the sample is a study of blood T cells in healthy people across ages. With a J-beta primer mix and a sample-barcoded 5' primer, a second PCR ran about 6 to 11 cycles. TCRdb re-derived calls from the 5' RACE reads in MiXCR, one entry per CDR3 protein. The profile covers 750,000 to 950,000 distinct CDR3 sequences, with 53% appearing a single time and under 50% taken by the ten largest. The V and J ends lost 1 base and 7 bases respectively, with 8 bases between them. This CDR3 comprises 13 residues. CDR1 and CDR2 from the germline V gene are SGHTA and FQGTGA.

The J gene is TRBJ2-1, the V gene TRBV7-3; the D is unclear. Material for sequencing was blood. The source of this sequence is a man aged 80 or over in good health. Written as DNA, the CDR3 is TGTGCCAGCAGCTTAAGTCTGCCAAATGAGCAGTTCTTC. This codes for CASSLSLPNEQFF.